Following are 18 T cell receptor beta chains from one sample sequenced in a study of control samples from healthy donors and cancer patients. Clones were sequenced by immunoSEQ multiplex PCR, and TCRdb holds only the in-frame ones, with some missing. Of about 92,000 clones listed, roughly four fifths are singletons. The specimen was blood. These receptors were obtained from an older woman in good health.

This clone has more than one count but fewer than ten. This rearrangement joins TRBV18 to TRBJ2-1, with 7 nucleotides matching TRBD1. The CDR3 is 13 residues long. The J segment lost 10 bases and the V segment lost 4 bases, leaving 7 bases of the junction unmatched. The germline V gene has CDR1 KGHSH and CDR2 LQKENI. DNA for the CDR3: TGTGCCAGCTCACGGAAAACAGGGGCAGAGCAGTTCTTC. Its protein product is CASSRKTGAEQFF.

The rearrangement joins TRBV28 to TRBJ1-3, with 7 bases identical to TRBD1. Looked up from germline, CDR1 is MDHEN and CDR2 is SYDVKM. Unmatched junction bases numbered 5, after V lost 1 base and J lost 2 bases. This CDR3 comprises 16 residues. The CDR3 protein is CASSLLADRAGNTIYF. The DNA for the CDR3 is TGTGCCAGCAGTTTATTGGCAGACAGGGCTGGAAACACCATATATTTT.

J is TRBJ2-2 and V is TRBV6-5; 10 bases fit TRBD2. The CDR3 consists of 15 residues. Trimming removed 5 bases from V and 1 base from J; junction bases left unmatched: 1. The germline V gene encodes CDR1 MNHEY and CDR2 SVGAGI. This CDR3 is CASSRTSGNTGELFF. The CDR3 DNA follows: TGTGCCAGCAGTAGGACTAGCGGGAACACCGGGGAGCTGTTTTTT.

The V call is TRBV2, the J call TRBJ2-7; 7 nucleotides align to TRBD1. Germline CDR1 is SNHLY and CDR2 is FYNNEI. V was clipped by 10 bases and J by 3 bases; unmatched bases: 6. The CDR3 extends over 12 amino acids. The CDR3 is CATGQALYEQYF. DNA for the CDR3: TGTGCCACCGGACAGGCCCTCTACGAGCAGTACTTC.

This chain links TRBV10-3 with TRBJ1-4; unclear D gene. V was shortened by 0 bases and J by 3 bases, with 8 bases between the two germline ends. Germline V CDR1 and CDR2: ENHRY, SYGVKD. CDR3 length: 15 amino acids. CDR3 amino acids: CAISESAVPNEKLFF. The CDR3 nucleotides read TGTGCCATCAGTGAGTCGGCGGTGCCTAATGAAAAACTGTTTTTT.

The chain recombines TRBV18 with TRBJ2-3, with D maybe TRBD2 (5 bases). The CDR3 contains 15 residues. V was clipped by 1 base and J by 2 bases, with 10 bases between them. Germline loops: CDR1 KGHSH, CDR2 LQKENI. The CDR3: CASSPRWENTDTQYF. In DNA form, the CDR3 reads TGTGCCAGCTCACCACGTTGGGAGAACACAGATACGCAGTATTTT.

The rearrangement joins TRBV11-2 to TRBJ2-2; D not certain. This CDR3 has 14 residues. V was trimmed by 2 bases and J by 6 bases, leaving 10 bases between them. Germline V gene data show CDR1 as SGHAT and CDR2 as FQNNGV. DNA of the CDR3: TGTGCCAGCAGCTTAATGGATTGGGCCGGGGAGCTGTTTTTT. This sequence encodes CASSLMDWAGELFF.

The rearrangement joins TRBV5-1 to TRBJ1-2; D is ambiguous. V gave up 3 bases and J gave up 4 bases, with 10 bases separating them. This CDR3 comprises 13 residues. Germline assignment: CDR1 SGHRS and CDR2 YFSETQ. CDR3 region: CASSSAPTYGYTF. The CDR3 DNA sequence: TGCGCCAGCAGCTCTGCGCCAACCTATGGCTACACCTTC. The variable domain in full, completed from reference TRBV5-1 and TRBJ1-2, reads KAGVTQTPRYLIKTRGQQVTLSCSPISGHRSVSWYQQTPGQGLQFLFEYFSETQRNKGNFPGRFSGRQFSNSRSEMNVSTLELGDSALYLCASSSAPTYGYTFGSGTRLTVV.

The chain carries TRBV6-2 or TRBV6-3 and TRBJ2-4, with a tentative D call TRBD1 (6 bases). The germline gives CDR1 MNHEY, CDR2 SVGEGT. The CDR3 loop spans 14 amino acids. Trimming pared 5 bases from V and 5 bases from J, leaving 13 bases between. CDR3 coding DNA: TGTGCCAGCAGTCCGACAGGTCGCCAAAACATTCAGTACTTC. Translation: CASSPTGRQNIQYF.

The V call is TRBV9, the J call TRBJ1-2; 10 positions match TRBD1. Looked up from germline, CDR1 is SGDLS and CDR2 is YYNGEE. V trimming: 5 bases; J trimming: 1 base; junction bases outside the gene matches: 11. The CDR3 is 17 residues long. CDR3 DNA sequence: TGTGCCAGCAGACGACGTGAAGGGGACAGGGGTAACTATGGCTACACCTTC. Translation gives CASRRREGDRGNYGYTF.

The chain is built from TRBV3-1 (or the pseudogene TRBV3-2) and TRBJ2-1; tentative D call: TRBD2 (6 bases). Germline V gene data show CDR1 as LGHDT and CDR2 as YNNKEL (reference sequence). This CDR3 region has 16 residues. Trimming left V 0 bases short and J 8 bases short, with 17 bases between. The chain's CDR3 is CASSQEAGRLRYEQFF. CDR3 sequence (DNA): TGTGCCAGCAGCCAAGAGGCGGGACGGCTGAGGTATGAGCAGTTCTTC.

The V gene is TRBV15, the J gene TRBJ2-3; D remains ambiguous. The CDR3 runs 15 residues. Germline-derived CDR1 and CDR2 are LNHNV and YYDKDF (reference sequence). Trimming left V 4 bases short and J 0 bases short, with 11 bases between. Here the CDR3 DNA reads TGTGCCACCAGCAAATCAGGCGTTAGCACAGATACGCAGTATTTT. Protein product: CATSKSGVSTDTQYF.

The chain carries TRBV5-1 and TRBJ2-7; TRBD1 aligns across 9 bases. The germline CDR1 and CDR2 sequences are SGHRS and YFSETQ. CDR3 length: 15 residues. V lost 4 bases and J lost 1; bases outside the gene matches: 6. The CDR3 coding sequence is TGCGCCAGCAGCCTACTGACAGGGGGATCCTACGAGCAGTACTTC. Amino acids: CASSLLTGGSYEQYF.

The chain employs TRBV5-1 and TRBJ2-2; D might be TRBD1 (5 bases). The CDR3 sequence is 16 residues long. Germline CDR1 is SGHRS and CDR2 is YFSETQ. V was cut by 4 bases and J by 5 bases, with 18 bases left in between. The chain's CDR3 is CASSAPLGAETGELFF. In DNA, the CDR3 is TGCGCCAGCAGCGCACCGTTAGGGGCGGAAACCGGGGAGCTGTTTTTT. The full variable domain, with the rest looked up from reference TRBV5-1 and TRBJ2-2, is KAGVTQTPRYLIKTRGQQVTLSCSPISGHRSVSWYQQTPGQGLQFLFEYFSETQRNKGNFPGRFSGRQFSNSRSEMNVSTLELGDSALYLCASSAPLGAETGELFFGEGSRLTVL.

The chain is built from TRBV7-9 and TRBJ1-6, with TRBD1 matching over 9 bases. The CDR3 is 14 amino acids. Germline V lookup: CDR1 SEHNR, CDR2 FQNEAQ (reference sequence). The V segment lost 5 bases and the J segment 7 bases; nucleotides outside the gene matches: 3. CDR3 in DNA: TGTGCCAGCAGCCCGGACAGGGGAAATTCACCCCTCCACTTT. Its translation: CASSPDRGNSPLHF. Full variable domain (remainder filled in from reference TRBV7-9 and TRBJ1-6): DTGVSQNPRHKITKRGQNVTFRCDPISEHNRLYWYRQTLGQGPEFLTYFQNEAQLEKSRLLSDRFSAERPKGSFSTLEIQRTEQGDSAMYLCASSPDRGNSPLHFGNGTRLTVT.

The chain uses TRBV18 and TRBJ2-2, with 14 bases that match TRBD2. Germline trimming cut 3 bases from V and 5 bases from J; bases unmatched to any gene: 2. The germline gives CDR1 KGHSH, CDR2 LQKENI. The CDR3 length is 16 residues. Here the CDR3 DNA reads TGTGCCAGCTCACCCGGGACTAGCGGGAGAACCGGGGAGCTGTTTTTT. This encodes CASSPGTSGRTGELFF.

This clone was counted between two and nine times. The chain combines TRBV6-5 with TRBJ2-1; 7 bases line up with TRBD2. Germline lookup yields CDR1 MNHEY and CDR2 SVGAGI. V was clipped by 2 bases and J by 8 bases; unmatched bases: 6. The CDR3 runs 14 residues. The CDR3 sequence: CASSYRPSGHEQFF. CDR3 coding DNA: TGTGCCAGCAGTTACAGGCCTAGCGGCCATGAGCAGTTCTTC.

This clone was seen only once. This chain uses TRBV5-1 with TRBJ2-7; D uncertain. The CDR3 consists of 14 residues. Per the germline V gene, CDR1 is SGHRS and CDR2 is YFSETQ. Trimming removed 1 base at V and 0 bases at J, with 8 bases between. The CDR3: CASSLNVGSYEQYF. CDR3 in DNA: TGCGCCAGCAGCTTGAACGTAGGCTCCTACGAGCAGTACTTC.